Here is one T cell receptor beta chain with its context. As yet, its antigen is unknown. Each CDR3 protein gets one entry after TCRdb re-called the reads with MiXCR. This sample has about 260,000 distinct CDR3 sequences; approximately 13% occur once, and the top ten carry 8.8%. This specimen belongs to a study of T cell repertoires in cytomegalovirus infection. Study-wide results and caveats: The ex vivo response showed dominance by HLA-C-restricted CMV-specific TCR beta clonotypes.

This CDR3 has 16 amino acids. In germline, CDR1 is DFQATT, CDR2 SNEGSKA (reference sequence). V lost 6 bases and J 10 bases, leaving 25 bases between the germline ends. J is TRBJ1-6 and V is TRBV20-1; D is possibly TRBD1 (5 bases). This clonotype originated in a human donor in good health (CMV status not recorded). Some clones in this sample may be carry-over from other donors' samples. Sequenced sample: PBMCs. The CDR3 DNA reads TGCAGTGCGCTACGAGGAACCGGCAGGGCAGGGTCACCCCTCCACTTT. It translates to CSALRGTGRAGSPLHF.